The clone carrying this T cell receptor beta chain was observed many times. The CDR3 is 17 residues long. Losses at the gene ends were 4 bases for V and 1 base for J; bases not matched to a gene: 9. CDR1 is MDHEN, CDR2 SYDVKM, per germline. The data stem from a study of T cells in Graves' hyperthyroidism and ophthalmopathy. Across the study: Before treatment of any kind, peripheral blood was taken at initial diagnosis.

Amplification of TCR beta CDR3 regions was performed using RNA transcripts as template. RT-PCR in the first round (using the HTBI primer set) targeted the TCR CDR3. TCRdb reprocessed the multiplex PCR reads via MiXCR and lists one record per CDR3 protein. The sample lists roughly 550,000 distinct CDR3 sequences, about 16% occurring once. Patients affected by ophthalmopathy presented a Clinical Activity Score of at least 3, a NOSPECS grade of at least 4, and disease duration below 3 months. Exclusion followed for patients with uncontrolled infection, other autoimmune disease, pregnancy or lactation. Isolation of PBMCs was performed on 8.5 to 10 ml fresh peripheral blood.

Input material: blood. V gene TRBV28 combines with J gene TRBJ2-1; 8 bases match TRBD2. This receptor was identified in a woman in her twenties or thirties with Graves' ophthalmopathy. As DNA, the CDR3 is TGTGCCAGCAGTTCATCCGGCGAGCGGGAGTCCTACAATGAGCAGTTCTTC. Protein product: CASSSSGERESYNEQFF. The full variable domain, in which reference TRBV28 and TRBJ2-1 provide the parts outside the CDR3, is DVKVTQSSRYLVKRTGEKVFLECVQDMDHENMFWYRQDPGLGLRLIYFSYDVKMKEKGDIPEGYSVSREKKERFSLILESASTNQTSMYLCASSSSGERESYNEQFFGPGTRLTVL.